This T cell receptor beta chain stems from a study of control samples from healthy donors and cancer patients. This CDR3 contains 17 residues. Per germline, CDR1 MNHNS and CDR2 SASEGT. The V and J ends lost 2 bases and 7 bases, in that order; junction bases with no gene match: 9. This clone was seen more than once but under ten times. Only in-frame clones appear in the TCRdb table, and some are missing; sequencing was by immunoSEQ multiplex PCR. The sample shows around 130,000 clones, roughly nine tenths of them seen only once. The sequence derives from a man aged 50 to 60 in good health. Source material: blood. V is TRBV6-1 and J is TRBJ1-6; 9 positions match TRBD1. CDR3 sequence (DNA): TGTGCCAGCAGTGAAATTTCTGGGGGGACAGGGAATTCACCCCTCCACTTT. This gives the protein CASSEISGGTGNSPLHF.